This T cell receptor beta chain is drawn from a study of blood T cell repertoires in COVID-19. This clone was observed a handful of times. This CDR3 is 13 amino acids long. V lost 6 bases to trimming and J lost 8 bases, with 13 bases between them. The V gene's germline CDR1 is SGHVS and CDR2 FQNEAQ. Enrolled through a virtual design, the participants were between roughly 18 and 95 years of age and came from about two dozen US areas. Participants reported their clinical history, and cohort assignment relied on those reports. As originally analysed: Scientists estimated how many nucleated cells there were by amplifying reference gene primers. Produced via immunoSEQ multiplex PCR; TCRdb's table is partial and in-frame only. V and J calls and clone size are those listed in that table; D and trimming were worked out from the DNA. This table holds around 180,000 clones, approximately 80% found once.

The clonotype was recovered from a man aged 50-59 years who had recovered from COVID-19. Sequences were obtained from PBMCs or T cells enriched from blood (not recorded which). This chain connects TRBV7-8 to TRBJ1-4; no firm D call. In nucleotides, the CDR3 is TGTGCCAGCAGGCGCGGATCTAGCGAAAAACTGTTTTTT. Translated: CASRRGSSEKLFF.